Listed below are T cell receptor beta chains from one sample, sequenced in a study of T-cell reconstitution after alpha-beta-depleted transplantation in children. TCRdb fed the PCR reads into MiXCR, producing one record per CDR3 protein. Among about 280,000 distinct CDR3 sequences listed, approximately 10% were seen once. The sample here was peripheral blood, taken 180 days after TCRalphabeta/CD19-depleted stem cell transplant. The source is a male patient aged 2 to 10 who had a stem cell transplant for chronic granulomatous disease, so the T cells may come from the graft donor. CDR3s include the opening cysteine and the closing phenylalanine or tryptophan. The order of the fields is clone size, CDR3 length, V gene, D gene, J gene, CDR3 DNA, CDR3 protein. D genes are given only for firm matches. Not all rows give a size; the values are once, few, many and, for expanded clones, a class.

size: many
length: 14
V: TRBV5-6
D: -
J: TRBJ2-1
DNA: TGTGCCAGCAGCTCACAGGGTGAACTTAGTGAGCAGTTCTTC
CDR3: CASSSQGELSEQFF

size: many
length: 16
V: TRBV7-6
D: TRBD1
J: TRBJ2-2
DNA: TGTGCCAGCAGCTTAGGAGGACAGGGGAACACCGGGGAGCTGTTTTTT
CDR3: CASSLGGQGNTGELFF

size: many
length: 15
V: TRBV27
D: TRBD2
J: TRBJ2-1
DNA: TGTGCCAGCAGTTTATCTCGAAGCGGGAGAAGTGAGCAGTTCTTC
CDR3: CASSLSRSGRSEQFF

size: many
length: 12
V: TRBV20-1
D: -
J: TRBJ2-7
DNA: TGCAGTGCCATTCCCTCTTTCGAAGAGCAGTACTTC
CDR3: CSAIPSFEEQYF

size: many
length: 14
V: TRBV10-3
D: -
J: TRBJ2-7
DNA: TGTGCCATCAGGGGGAGGACTAACTCCTACGAGCAGTACTTC
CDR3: CAIRGRTNSYEQYF

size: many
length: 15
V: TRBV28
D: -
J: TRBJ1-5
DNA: TGTGCCAGCAGCGTCGGGGGGGAGTTCGATCAGCCCCAGCATTTT
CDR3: CASSVGGEFDQPQHF

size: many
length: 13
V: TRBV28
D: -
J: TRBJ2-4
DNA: TGTGCCAGCAGTTTCCCTCTTCCGAACATTCAGTACTTC
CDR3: CASSFPLPNIQYF

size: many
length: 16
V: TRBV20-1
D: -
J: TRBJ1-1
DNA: TGCAGTGTTAACCCATTCTCGGGGCGGATGAACACTGAAGCTTTCTTT
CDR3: CSVNPFSGRMNTEAFF

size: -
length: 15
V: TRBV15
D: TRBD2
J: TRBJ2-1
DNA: TGTGCCATCCCGAATAAAGCGGGAGGCGAATGGGAGCAGTTCTTC
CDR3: CAIPNKAGGEWEQFF

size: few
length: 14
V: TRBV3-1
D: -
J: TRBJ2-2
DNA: TGTGCCAGCAGCCAAGCCCGGTCCATCGGGGAGCTGTTTTTT
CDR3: CASSQARSIGELFF

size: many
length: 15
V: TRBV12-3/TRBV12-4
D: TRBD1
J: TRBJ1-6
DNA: TGTGCCAGCAGAGGGACAGCTCCTTATAATTCACCCCTCCACTTT
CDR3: CASRGTAPYNSPLHF

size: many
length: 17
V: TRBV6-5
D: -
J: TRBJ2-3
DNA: TGTGCCAGCAGTTACAACCCACCGGGACACATCACAGATACGCAGTATTTT
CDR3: CASSYNPPGHITDTQYF

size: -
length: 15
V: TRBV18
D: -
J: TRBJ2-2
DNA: TGTGCCAGCTCACCACAACCAGGGAACACCGGGGAGCTGTTTTTT
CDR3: CASSPQPGNTGELFF

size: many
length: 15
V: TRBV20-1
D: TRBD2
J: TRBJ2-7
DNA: TGCAGTGCTAGAGGTTCGGGGACTACCGTCTACGAGCAGTACTTC
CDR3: CSARGSGTTVYEQYF

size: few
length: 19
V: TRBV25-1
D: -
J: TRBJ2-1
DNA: TGTGCCAGCAGTGAGGCCGGGACTACCGGGACAAAGTCCTACAATGAGCAGTTCTTC
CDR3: CASSEAGTTGTKSYNEQFF

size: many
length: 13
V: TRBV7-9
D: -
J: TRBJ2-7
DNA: TGTGCCAGCAGCTTCGGAGACGGGTACGAGCAGTACTTC
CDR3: CASSFGDGYEQYF

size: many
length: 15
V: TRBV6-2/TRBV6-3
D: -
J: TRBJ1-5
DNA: TGTGCCAGCAGCGAGGGTCTCCAACCCAATCAGCCCCAGCATTTT
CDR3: CASSEGLQPNQPQHF